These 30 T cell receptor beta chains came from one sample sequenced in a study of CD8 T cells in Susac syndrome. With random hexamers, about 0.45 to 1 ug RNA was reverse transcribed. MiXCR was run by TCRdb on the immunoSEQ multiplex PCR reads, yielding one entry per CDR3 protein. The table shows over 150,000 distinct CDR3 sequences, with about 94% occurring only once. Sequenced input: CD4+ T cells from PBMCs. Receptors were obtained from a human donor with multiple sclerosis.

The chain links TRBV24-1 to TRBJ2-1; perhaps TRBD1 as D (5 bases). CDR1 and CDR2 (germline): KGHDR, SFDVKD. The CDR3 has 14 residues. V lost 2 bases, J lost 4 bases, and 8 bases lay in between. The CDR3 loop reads CATSDSQGYNEQFF. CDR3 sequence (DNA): TGTGCCACCAGTGATTCCCAGGGTTACAATGAGCAGTTCTTC.

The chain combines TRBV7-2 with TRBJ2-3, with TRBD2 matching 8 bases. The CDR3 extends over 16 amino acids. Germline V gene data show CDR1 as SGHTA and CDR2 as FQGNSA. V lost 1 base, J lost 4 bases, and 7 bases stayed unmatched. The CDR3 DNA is TGTGCCAGCAGCTTAGTTGGGGCAGCGGGGGCAGATACGCAGTATTTT. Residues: CASSLVGAAGADTQYF.

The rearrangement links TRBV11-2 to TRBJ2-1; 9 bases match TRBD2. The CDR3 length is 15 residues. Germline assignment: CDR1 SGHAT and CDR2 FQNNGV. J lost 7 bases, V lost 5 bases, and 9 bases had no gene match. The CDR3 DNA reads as TGTGCCAGCAGCCCGATAGCGGGAGATGGTAATGAGCAGTTCTTC. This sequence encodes CASSPIAGDGNEQFF.

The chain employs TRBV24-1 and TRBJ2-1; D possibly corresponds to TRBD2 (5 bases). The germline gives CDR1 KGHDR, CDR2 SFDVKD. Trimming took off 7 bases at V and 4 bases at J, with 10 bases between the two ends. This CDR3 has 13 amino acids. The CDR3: CATRAGGYNEQFF. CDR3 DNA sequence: TGTGCCACCAGGGCGGGTGGGTACAATGAGCAGTTCTTC.

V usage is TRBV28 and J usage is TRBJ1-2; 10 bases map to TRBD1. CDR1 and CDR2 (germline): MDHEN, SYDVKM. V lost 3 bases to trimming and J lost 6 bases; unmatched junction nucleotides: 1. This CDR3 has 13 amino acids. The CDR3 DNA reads TGTGCCAGCAGTTTGACAGGGGGCAATGGCTACACCTTC. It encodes CASSLTGGNGYTF.

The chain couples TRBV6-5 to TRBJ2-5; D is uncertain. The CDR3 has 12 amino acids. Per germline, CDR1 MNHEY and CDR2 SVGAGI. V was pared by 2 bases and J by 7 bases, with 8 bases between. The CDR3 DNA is TGTGCCAGCAGTTACCGAAAAGGGACCCAGTACTTC. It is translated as CASSYRKGTQYF.

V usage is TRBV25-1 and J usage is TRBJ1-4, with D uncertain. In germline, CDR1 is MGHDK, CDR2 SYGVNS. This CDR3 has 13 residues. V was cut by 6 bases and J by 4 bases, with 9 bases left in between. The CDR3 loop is CASRPSGNEKLFF. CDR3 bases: TGTGCCAGCAGGCCGTCGGGTAATGAAAAACTGTTTTTT. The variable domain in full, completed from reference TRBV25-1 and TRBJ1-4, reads EADIYQTPRYLVIGTGKKITLECSQTMGHDKMYWYQQDPGMELHLIHYSYGVNSTEKGDLSSESTVSRIRTEHFPLTLESARPSHTSQYLCASRPSGNEKLFFGSGTQLSVL.

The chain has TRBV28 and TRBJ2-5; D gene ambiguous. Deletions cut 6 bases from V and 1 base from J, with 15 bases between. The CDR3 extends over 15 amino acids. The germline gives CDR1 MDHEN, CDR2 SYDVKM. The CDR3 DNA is TGTGCCAGCAGGGAATCGTTAGGGTCCCAAGAGACCCAGTACTTC. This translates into CASRESLGSQETQYF.

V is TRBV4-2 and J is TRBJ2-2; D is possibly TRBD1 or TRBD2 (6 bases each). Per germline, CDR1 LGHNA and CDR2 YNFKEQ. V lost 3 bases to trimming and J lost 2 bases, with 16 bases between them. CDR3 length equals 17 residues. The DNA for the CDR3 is TGTGCCAGCAGCCACCAGGAGGGGGGCTCAAACACCGGGGAGCTGTTTTTT. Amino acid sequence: CASSHQEGGSNTGELFF.

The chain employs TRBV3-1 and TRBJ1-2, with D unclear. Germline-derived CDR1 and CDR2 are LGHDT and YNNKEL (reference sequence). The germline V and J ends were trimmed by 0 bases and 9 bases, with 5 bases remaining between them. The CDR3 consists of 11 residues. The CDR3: CASSQESSYTF. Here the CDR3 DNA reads TGTGCCAGCAGCCAAGAGTCCAGCTACACCTTC.

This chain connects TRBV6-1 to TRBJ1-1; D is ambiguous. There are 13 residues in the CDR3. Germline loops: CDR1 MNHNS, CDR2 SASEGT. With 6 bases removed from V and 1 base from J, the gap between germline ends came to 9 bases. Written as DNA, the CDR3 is TGTGCCAGCAGGCTCAGGAGGAACACTGAAGCTTTCTTT. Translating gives CASRLRRNTEAFF.

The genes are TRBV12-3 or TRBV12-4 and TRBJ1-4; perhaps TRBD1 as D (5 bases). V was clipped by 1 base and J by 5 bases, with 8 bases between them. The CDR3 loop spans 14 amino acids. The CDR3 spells CASSLGQGNEKLFF. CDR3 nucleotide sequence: TGTGCCAGCAGTTTAGGGCAGGGCAATGAAAAACTGTTTTTT.

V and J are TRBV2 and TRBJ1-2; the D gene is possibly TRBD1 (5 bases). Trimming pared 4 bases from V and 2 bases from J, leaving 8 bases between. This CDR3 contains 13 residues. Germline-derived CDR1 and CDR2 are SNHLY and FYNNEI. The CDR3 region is CASSGEGNYGYTF. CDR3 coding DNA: TGTGCCAGCAGTGGGGAGGGGAACTATGGCTACACCTTC.

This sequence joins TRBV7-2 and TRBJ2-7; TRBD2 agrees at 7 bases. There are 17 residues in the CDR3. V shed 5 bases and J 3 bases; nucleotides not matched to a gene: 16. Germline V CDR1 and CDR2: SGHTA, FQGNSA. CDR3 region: CASSHFTGPGRIYEQYF. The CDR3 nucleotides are TGTGCCAGCAGCCATTTTACCGGGCCCGGGAGGATCTACGAGCAGTACTTC.

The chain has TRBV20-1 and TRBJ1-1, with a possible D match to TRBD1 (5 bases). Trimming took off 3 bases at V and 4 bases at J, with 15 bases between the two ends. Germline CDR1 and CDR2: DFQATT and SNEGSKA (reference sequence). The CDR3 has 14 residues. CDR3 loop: CSASGTSLSTEAFF. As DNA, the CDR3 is TGCAGTGCTAGTGGGACTTCCCTTTCCACTGAAGCTTTCTTT.

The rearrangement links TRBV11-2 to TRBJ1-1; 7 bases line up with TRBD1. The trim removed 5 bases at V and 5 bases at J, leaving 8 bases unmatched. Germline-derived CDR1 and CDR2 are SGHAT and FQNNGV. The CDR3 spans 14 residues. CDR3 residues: CASSPRGLVTEAFF. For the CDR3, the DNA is TGTGCCAGCAGCCCTAGGGGGCTTGTGACTGAAGCTTTCTTT.

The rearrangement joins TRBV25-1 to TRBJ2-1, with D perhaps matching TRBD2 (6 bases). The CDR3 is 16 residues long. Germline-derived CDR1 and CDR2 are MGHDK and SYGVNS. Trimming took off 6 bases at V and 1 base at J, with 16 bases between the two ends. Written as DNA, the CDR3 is TGTGCCAGCAGGGCTGTGGAGGGTGGGTCCTACAATGAGCAGTTCTTC. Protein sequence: CASRAVEGGSYNEQFF. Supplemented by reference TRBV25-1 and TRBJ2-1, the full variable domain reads EADIYQTPRYLVIGTGKKITLECSQTMGHDKMYWYQQDPGMELHLIHYSYGVNSTEKGDLSSESTVSRIRTEHFPLTLESARPSHTSQYLCASRAVEGGSYNEQFFGPGTRLTVL.

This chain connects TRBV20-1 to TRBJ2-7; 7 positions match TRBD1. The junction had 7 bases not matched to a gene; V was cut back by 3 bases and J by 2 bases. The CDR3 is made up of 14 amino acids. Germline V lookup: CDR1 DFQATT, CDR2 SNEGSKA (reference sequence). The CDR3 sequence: CSASPWDSPYEQYF. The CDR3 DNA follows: TGCAGTGCTAGTCCTTGGGACAGCCCCTACGAGCAGTACTTC.

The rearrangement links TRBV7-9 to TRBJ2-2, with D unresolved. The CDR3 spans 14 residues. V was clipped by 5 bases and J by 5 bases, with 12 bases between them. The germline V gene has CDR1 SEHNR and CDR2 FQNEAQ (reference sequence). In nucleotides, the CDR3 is TGTGCCAGCAGCCCTCGATATCAAACCGGGGAGCTGTTTTTT. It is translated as CASSPRYQTGELFF. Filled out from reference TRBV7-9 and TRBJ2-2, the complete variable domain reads DTGVSQNPRHKITKRGQNVTFRCDPISEHNRLYWYRQTLGQGPEFLTYFQNEAQLEKSRLLSDRFSAERPKGSFSTLEIQRTEQGDSAMYLCASSPRYQTGELFFGEGSRLTVL.

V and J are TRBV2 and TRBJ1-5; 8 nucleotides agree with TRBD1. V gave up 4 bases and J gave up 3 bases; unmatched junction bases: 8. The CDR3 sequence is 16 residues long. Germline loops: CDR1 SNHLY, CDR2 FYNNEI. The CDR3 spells CASSVGETGVNQPQHF. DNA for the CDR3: TGTGCCAGCAGTGTGGGGGAGACAGGGGTCAATCAGCCCCAGCATTTT.

The CDR3: CASSYPDRQETQYF. DNA of the CDR3: TGTGCCAGCAGTTATCCGGACAGACAAGAGACCCAGTACTTC. This rearrangement joins TRBV28 to TRBJ2-5; maybe TRBD1 (6 bases). Germline V gives CDR1 MDHEN, CDR2 SYDVKM. The CDR3 covers 14 residues. V was pared by 4 bases and J by 2 bases, with 11 bases between.

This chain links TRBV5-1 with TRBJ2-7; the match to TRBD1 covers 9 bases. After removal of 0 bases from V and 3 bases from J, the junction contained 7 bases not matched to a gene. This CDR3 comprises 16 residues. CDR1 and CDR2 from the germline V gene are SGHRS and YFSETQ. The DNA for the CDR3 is TGCGCCAGCAGCTTGGCCAAGGGGACAGGGAACTACGAGCAGTACTTC. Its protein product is CASSLAKGTGNYEQYF.

The CDR3 spells CASSHGTSGASYEQYF. The CDR3 nucleotides read TGCGCCAGCAGCCATGGGACTAGCGGGGCCAGCTACGAGCAGTACTTC. The V call is TRBV4-1, the J call TRBJ2-7; 13 nucleotides align to TRBD2. This CDR3 is built from 16 residues. V trimming: 3 bases; J trimming: 3 bases; junction bases outside the gene matches: 5. The V gene's germline CDR1 is MGHRA and CDR2 YSYEKL.

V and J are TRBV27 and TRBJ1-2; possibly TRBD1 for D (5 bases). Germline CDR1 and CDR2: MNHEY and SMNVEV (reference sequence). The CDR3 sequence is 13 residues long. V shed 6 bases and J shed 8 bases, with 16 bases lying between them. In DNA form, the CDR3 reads TGTGCCAGCAGGCAGACAGTGACGAACGGCTACACCTTC. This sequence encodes CASRQTVTNGYTF.

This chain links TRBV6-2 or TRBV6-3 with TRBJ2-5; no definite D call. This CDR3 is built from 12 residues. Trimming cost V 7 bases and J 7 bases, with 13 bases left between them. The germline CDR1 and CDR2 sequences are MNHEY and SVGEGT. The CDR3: CASTSVGWTQYF. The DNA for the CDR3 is TGTGCCAGCACCTCCGTGGGATGGACCCAGTACTTC.

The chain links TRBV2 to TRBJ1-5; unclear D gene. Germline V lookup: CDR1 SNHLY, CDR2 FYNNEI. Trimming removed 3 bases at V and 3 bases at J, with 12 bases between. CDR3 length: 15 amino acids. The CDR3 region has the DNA TGTGCCAGCAGTGAGATTTCGAGGGACAATCAGCCCCAGCATTTT. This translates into CASSEISRDNQPQHF. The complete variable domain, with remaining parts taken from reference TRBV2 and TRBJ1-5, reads EPEVTQTPSHQVTQMGQEVILRCVPISNHLYFYWYRQILGQKVEFLVSFYNNEISEKSEIFDDQFSVERPDGSNFTLKIRSTKLEDSAMYFCASSEISRDNQPQHFGDGTRLSIL.

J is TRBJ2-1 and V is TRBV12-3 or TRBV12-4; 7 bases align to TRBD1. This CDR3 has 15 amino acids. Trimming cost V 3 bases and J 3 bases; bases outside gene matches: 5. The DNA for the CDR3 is TGTGCCAGCAGTTTTCAGGGGACAGTCTACAATGAGCAGTTCTTC. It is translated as CASSFQGTVYNEQFF.

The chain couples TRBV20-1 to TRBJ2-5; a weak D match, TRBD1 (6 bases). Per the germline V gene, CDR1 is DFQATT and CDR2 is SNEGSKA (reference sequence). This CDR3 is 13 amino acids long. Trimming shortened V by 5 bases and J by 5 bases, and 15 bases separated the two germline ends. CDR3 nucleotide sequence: TGCAGTGCTGGACAGCTTCTGGGTGAGACCCAGTACTTC. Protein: CSAGQLLGETQYF.

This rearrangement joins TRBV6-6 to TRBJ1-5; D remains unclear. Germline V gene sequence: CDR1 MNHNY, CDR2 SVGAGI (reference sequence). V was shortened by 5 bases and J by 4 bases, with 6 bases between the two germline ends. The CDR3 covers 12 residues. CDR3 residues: CASSNLNQPQHF. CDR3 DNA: TGTGCCAGCAGTAACTTGAATCAGCCCCAGCATTTT.

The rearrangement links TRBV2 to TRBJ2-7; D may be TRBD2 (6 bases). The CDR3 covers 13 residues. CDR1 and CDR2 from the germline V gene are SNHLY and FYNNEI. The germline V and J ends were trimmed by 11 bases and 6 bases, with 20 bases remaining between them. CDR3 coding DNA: TGTGCCCTCGCAGGGACCGGGGGAGGCGAGCAGTACTTC. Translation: CALAGTGGGEQYF.